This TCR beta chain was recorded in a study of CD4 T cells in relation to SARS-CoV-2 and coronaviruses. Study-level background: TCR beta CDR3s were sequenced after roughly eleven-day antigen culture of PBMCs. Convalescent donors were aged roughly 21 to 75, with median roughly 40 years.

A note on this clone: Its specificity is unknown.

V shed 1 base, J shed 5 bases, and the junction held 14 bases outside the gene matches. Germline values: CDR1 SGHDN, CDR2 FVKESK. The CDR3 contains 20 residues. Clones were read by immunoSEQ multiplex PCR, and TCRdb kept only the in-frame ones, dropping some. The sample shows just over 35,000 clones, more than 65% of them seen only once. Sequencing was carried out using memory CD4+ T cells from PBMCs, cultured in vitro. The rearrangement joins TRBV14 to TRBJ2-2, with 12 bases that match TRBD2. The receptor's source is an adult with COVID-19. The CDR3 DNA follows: TGTGCCAGCAGCCAAGCCGCCGGGACTAGCGGGTATCTAGGGACCGGGGAGCTGTTTTTT. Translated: CASSQAAGTSGYLGTGELFF.